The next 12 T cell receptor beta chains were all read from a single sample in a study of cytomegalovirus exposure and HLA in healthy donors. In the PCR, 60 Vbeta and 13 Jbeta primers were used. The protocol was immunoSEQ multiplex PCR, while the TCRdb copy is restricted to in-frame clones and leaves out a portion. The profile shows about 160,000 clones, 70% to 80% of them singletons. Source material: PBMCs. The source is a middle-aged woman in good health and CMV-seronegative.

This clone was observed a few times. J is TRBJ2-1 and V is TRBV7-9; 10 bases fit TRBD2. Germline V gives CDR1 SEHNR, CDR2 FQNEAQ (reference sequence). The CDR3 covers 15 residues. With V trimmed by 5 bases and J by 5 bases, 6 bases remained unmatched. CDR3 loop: CASSRTSGTNNEQFF. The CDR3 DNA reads TGTGCCAGCAGCCGCACTAGCGGGACAAACAATGAGCAGTTCTTC.

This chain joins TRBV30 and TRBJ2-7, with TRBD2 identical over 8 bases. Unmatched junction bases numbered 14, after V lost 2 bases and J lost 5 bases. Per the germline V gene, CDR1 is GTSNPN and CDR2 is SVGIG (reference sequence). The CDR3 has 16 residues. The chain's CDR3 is CAWSPPRGLEVDEQYF. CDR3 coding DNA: TGTGCCTGGAGTCCCCCCCGGGGACTAGAGGTAGACGAGCAGTACTTC.

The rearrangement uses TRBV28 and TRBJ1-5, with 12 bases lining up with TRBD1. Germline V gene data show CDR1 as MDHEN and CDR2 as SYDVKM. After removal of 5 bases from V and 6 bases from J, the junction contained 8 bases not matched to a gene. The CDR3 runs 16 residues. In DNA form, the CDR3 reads TGTGCCAGCAGTGCAGTAGGGACAGGGGGCTTTCAGCCCCAGCATTTT. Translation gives CASSAVGTGGFQPQHF.

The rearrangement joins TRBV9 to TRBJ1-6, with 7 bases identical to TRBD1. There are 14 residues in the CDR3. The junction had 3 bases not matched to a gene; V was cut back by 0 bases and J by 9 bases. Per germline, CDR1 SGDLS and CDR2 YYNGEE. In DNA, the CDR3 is TGTGCCAGCAGCGTAGACAGGGGACGTTCACCCCTCCACTTT. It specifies CASSVDRGRSPLHF. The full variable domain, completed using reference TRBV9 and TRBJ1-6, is DSGVTQTPKHLITATGQRVTLRCSPRSGDLSVYWYQQSLDQGLQFLIQYYNGEERAKGNILERFSAQQFPDLHSELNLSSLELGDSALYFCASSVDRGRSPLHFGNGTRLTVT.

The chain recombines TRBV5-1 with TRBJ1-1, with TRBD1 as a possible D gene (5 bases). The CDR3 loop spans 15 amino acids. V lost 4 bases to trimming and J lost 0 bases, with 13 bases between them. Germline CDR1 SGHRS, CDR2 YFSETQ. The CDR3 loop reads CASSLGGRMNTEAFF. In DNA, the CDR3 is TGCGCCAGCAGCCTCGGGGGGAGAATGAACACTGAAGCTTTCTTT.

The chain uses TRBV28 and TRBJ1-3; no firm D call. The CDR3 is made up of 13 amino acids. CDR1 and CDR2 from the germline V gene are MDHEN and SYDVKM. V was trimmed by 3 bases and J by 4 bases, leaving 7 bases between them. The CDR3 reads CASSFRVGNTIYF. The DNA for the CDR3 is TGTGCCAGCAGTTTCCGGGTAGGAAACACCATATATTTT. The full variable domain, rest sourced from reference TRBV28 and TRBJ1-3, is DVKVTQSSRYLVKRTGEKVFLECVQDMDHENMFWYRQDPGLGLRLIYFSYDVKMKEKGDIPEGYSVSREKKERFSLILESASTNQTSMYLCASSFRVGNTIYFGEGSWLTVV.

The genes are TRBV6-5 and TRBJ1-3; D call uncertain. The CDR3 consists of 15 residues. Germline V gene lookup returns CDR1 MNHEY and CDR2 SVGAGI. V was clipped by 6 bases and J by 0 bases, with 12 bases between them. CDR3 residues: CASRPTVTSGNTIYF. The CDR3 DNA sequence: TGTGCCAGCAGGCCAACAGTGACCTCTGGAAACACCATATATTTT.

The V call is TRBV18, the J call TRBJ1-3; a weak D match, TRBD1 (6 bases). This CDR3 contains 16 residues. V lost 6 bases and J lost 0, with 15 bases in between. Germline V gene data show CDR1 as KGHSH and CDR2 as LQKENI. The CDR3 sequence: CASSPGQPSSGNTIYF. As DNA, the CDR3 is TGTGCCAGCTCCCCCGGACAGCCGAGCTCTGGAAACACCATATATTTT. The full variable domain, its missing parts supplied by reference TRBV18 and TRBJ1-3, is NAGVMQNPRHLVRRRGQEARLRCSPMKGHSHVYWYRQLPEEGLKFMVYLQKENIIDESGMPKERFSAEFPKEGPSILRIQQVVRGDSAAYFCASSPGQPSSGNTIYFGEGSWLTVV.

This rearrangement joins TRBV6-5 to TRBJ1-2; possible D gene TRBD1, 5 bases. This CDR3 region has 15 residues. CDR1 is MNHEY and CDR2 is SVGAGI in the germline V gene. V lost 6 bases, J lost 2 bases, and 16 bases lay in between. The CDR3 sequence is CASSLTGGGNYGYTF. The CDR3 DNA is TGTGCCAGCAGCCTAACGGGGGGGGGAAACTATGGCTACACCTTC.

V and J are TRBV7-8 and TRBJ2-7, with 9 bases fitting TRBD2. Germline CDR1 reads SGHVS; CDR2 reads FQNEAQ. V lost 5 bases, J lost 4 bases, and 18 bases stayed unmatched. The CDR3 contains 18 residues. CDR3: CASSPLLRGREGLYEQYF. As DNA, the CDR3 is TGTGCCAGCAGCCCTTTACTTAGGGGGCGGGAGGGCCTTTACGAGCAGTACTTC.

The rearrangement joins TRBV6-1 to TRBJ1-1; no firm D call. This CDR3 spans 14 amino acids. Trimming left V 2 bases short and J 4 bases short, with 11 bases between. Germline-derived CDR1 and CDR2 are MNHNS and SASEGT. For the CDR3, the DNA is TGTGCCAGCAGTGAACTGGGCCTCCCCACTGAAGCTTTCTTT. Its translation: CASSELGLPTEAFF.

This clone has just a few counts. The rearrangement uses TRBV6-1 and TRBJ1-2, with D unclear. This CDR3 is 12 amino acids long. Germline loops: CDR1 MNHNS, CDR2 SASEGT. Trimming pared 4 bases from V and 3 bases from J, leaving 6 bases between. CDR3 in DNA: TGTGCCAGCAGTGTGACTGACTATGGCTACACCTTC. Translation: CASSVTDYGYTF.